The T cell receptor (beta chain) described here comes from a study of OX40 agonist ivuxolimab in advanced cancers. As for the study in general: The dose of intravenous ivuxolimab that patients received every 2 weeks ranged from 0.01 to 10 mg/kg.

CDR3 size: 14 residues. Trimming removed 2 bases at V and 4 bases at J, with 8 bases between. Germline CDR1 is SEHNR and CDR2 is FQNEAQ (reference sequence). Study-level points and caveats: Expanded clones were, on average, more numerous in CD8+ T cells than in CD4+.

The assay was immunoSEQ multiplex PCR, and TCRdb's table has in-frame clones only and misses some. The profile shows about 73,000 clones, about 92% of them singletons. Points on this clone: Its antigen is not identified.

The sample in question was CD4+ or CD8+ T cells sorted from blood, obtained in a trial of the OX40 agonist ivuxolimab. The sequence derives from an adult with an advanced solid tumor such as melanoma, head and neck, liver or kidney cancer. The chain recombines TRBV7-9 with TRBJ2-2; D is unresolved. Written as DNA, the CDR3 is TGTGCCAGCAGCTTAATTACTGGCACCGGGGAGCTGTTTTTT. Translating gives CASSLITGTGELFF. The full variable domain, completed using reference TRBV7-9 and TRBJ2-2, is DTGVSQNPRHKITKRGQNVTFRCDPISEHNRLYWYRQTLGQGPEFLTYFQNEAQLEKSRLLSDRFSAERPKGSFSTLEIQRTEQGDSAMYLCASSLITGTGELFFGEGSRLTVL.